This is a list of T cell receptor beta chains from one sample in a study of read filtering for tumor transcriptome and immune sequencing. In TCRdb, the reads were re-called with MiXCR into one record per CDR3 protein. The sample includes fewer than 90,000 distinct CDR3 sequences, roughly an eighth of them seen just once. The sequencing sample was made of a population of CD138-negative cells sorted from bone marrow. Source of these receptors: a donor aged 40 or older with multiple myeloma. Each CDR3 is given with its conserved first and last residue. The order of the fields is J gene, clone size, V gene, D gene, CDR3 DNA, CDR3 protein. D genes are given only for firm matches. A clone size is listed for some rows: how often the clone was seen (once, few, many), or a class if it is expanded.

TRBJ2-3 NA TRBV28 TRBD2 TGTGCCAGCAGTCTCCGGTCGTACGGGAGGGCCCGGGATACGCAGTATTTT CASSLRSYGRARDTQYF
TRBJ2-3 many TRBV11-2 NA TGTGCCAGCAGCTTAGGGGCGGGACGTAGCACAGATACGCAGTATTTT CASSLGAGRSTDTQYF
TRBJ2-1 few TRBV5-1 NA TGCGCCAGCAGCGAGGGCGTAGCCGCCCTTTTGCAGTTCTTC CASSEGVAALLQFF
TRBJ2-3 once TRBV5-1 TRBD1 TGCGCCAGCAGCTTTGGACAGGTGGATACGCAGTATTTT CASSFGQVDTQYF
TRBJ2-5 many TRBV12-3/TRBV12-4 TRBD2 TGTGCCAGCACCCTCGGGACTAGCGGGAGGGGCCAAGAGACCCAGTACTTC CASTLGTSGRGQETQYF
TRBJ1-1 many TRBV11-3 NA TGTGCCAGCAGCCCCCCGACGGTGGTCACTGAAGCTTTCTTT CASSPPTVVTEAFF
TRBJ1-2 few TRBV5-1 TRBD1 TGCGCCAGCAGCTTGGAGGGGGCTAATGGCTACACCTTC CASSLEGANGYTF
TRBJ2-7 many TRBV7-6 TRBD2 TGTGCCAGCAGCCCTTCGAGCGGGAGGCCCTACGAGCAGTACTTC CASSPSSGRPYEQYF
TRBJ2-5 NA TRBV2 TRBD1 TGTGCCAGCAGTGAAATTTGGGACAGGGGGAAGACCCAGTACTTC CASSEIWDRGKTQYF
TRBJ1-5 NA TRBV3-1 NA TGTGCCAGCAGCCTTGGATGCAATCAGTCCCAGCATTTT CASSLGCNQSQHF
TRBJ2-5 many TRBV9 TRBD2 TGTGCCAGCAGTAAGCGGGAGAAAGAGACCCAGTACTTC CASSKREKETQYF
TRBJ1-1 many TRBV5-1 NA TGCGCCAGCAGCTTGGTCCACGGGAACACTGAAGCTTTCTTT CASSLVHGNTEAFF
TRBJ2-7 many TRBV21-1 NA TGTGCCAGCAGAGCAGCCAGGCAATGCGAGCAGTACTTC CASRAARQCEQYF
TRBJ2-4 few TRBV6-2/TRBV6-3 NA TGTGCCAGCCGTTATCGACCGCGTTTAGCCAAAAACATTCAGTACTTC CASRYRPRLAKNIQYF
TRBJ1-4 many TRBV18 NA TGTGCCAGCTCACTTTCCGGACAGAATGAAAAACTGTTTTTT CASSLSGQNEKLFF
TRBJ2-5 many TRBV28 TRBD1 TGTGCCAGCAGTTTCCCCTCGGACAGGGCGGAACAAGAGACCCAGTACTTC CASSFPSDRAEQETQYF
TRBJ2-4 many TRBV2 NA TGTGCCAGCAGACAGCCGGTCAAAAACATTCAGTACTTC CASRQPVKNIQYF
TRBJ2-1 many TRBV5-1 TRBD2 TGCGCCAGCAGCTTGATGACTAGCGGGTACAATGAGCAGTTCTTC CASSLMTSGYNEQFF
TRBJ2-5 few TRBV6-5 NA TGTGCCAGCAGTTACTTGTCGGGGGGCCGGGGGCGAGAGACCCAGTACTTC CASSYLSGGRGRETQYF
TRBJ2-6 NA TRBV5-1 NA TGCGCCAGCAGCTCCTACTTCGGACGGACCGCCTCTGGGGCCAACGTCCTGACTTTC CASSSYFGRTASGANVLTF